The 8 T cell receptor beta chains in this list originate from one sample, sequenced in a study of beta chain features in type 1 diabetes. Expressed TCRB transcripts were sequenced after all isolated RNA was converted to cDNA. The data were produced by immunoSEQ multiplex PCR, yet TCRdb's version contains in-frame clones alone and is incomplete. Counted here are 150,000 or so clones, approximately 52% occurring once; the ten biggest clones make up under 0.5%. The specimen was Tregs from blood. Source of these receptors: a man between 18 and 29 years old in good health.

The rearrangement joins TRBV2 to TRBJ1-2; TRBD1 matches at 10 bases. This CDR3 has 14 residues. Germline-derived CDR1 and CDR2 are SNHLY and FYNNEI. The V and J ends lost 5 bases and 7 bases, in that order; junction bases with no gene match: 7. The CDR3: CASSRDRGIPGYTF. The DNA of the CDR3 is TGTGCCAGCAGTAGGGACAGGGGTATTCCTGGCTACACCTTC.

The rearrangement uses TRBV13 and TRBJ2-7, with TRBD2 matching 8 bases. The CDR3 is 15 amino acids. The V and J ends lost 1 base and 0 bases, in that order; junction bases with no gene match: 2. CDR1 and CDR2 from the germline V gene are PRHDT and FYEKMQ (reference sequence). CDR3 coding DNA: TGTGCCAGCAGCTTAGCCGGGACTAGCTCCTACGAGCAGTACTTC. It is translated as CASSLAGTSSYEQYF.

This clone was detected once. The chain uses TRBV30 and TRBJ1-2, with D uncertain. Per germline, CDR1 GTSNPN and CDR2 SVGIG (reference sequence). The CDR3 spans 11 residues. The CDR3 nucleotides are TGTGCTGGAGGTCGGGGCTATGGCTACACCTTC. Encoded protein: CAGGRGYGYTF. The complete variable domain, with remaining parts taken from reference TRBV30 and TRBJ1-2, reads SQTIHQWPATLVQPVGSPLSLECTVEGTSNPNLYWYRQAAGRGLQLLFYSVGIGQISSEVPQNLSASRPQDRQFILSSKKLLLSDSGFYLCAGGRGYGYTFGSGTRLTVV.

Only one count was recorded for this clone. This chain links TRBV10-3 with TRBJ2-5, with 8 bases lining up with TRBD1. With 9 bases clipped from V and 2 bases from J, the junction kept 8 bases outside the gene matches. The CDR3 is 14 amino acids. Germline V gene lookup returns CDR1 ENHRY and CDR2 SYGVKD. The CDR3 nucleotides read TGTGCCATAGCCGACAGGGGCCCTCAAGAGACCCAGTACTTC. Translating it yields CAIADRGPQETQYF.

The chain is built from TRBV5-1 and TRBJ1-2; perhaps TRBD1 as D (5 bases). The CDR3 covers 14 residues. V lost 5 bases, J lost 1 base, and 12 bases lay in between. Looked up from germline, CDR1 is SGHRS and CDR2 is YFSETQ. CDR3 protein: CASSLLDSNYGYTF. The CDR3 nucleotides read TGCGCCAGCAGTCTCCTCGACAGTAACTATGGCTACACCTTC.

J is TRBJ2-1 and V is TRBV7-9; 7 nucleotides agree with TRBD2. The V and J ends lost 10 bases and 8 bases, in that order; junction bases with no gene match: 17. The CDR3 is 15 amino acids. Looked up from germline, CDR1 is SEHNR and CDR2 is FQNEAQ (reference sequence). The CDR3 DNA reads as TGTGCCACCCAGCTTAGTAGTCGGGAGGATGATGAGCAGTTCTTC. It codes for CATQLSSREDDEQFF. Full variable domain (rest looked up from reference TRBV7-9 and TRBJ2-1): DTGVSQNPRHKITKRGQNVTFRCDPISEHNRLYWYRQTLGQGPEFLTYFQNEAQLEKSRLLSDRFSAERPKGSFSTLEIQRTEQGDSAMYLCATQLSSREDDEQFFGPGTRLTVL.

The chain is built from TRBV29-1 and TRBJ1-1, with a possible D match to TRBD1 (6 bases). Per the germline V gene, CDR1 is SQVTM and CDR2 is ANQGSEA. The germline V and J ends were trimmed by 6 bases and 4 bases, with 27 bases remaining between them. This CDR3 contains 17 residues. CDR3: CSVPTLSSRTVGTEAFF. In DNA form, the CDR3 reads TGCAGCGTCCCAACCTTATCGTCCCGGACAGTTGGCACTGAAGCTTTCTTT.

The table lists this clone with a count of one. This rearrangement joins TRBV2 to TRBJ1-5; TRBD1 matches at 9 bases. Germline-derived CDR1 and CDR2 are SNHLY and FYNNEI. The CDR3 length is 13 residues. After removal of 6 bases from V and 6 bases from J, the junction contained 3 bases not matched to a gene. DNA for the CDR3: TGTGCCAGCAGAACAGGGGGCGTTCAGCCCCAGCATTTT. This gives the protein CASRTGGVQPQHF.